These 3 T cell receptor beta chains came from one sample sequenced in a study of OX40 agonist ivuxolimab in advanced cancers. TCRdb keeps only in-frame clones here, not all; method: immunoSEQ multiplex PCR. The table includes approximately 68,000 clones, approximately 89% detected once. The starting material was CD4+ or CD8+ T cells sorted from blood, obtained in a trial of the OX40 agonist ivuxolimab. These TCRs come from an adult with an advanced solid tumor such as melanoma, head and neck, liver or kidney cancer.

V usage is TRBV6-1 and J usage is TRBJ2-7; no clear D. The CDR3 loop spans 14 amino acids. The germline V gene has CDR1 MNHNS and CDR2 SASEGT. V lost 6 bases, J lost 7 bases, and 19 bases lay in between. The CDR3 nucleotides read TGTGCCAGCAGCAACACTGGACCGGCTGGGGAGCAGTACTTC. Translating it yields CASSNTGPAGEQYF.

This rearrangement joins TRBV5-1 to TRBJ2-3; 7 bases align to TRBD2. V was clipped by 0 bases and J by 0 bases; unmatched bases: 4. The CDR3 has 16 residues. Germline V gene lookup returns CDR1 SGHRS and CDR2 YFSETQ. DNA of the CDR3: TGCGCCAGCAGCTTGGCCGCTAGCGGTAGCACAGATACGCAGTATTTT. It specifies CASSLAASGSTDTQYF.

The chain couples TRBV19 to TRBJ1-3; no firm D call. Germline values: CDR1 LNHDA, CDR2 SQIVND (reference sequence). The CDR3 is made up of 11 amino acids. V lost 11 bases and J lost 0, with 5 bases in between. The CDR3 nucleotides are TGTGCCGGGATCTCTGGAAACACCATATATTTT. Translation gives CAGISGNTIYF.